Sequencing of this T cell receptor beta chain was carried out in a study of tumor-infiltrating lymphocytes in primary liver carcinoma. Study context: Both sexes were represented among patients, who were 30 to 69 years old. Samples had roughly 3.65 to 7.5 million productive TCRbeta reads, comparable between tissue types. Regarding the study as a whole: Present in all five tumor regions were only about 7-25% of the top clones.

As concerns this clonotype: Its specificity is not known.

Taking 20-30 mg of unsorted bulk tissue, the authors co-extracted RNA and DNA. Germline values: CDR1 MNHEY, CDR2 SVGEGT. Trimming took 0 bases from V and 9 from J, leaving 18 bases between them. CDR3 size: 16 residues. cDNA specific to TCR beta was made from about 550 ng of total RNA, with a constant-region primer employed for priming. Libraries covering TCR beta were generated through three nested multiplex PCR rounds (using a slightly modified ARM-PCR). A C-beta reverse primer and TRBV1-TRBV30 forward primers served in each of the first two PCR rounds, at 9 to 10 cycles apiece. MiXCR was run by TCRdb on the multiplex PCR reads, yielding one entry per CDR3 protein. The sample has 90,000 to 150,000 distinct CDR3 sequences, 65% seen once.

The sequence derives from a woman aged 60-75 years with primary liver carcinoma and hepatitis B virus infection. The sequenced sample was liver tumor tissue from sampling region 1. The subset: tumor region T1, superior pole. The rearrangement links TRBV6-2 or TRBV6-3 to TRBJ2-1; D ambiguous. In DNA, the CDR3 is TGTGCCAGCAGTTACTCGAAAAGTGGAACGAGAATTGAGCAGTTCTTC. Translated: CASSYSKSGTRIEQFF.